The 9 T cell receptor beta chains below all came from one sample that was sequenced in a study of T cells in Graves' hyperthyroidism and ophthalmopathy. From RNA transcripts, TCR beta CDR3 regions were amplified. A set of HTBI primers served as the primers for a first-round RT-PCR of the TCR CDR3. In TCRdb, the multiplex PCR reads were re-called with MiXCR into one record per CDR3 protein. The sample carries a few hundred thousand distinct CDR3 sequences, around 42% recorded once. Sequences were obtained from peripheral blood or thyroid tissue (not recorded which). Receptor source: a woman between 18 and 30 years old with Graves' hyperthyroidism.

The genes are TRBV20-1 and TRBJ2-5; 16 bases are shared with TRBD2. Germline assignment: CDR1 DFQATT and CDR2 SNEGSKA (reference sequence). This CDR3 spans 16 amino acids. V shed 3 bases, J shed 4 bases, and the junction held 5 bases outside the gene matches. The CDR3 region has the DNA TGCAGTGCTAGGGGGACTAGCGGGAGGGCCCTAGAGACCCAGTACTTC. Protein: CSARGTSGRALETQYF.

This chain joins TRBV10-3 and TRBJ1-4, with no clear D. The CDR3 runs 16 residues. V was trimmed by 10 bases and J by 5 bases, leaving 23 bases between them. Germline CDR1 is ENHRY and CDR2 is SYGVKD. CDR3 protein: CASTQKEWVLNEKLFF. In DNA form, the CDR3 reads TGTGCCAGCACCCAAAAAGAATGGGTCCTGAATGAAAAACTGTTTTTT.

This clonotype came up a few times. The chain combines TRBV5-1 with TRBJ1-3; tentatively, D is TRBD1 (5 bases). Between the trimmed V and J ends, which lost 2 bases and 0 bases, there was a span of 15 bases. Per the germline V gene, CDR1 is SGHRS and CDR2 is YFSETQ. CDR3 size: 17 residues. The CDR3 bases are TGCGCCAGCAGCTTTGAACAGCCAGGGCCCTCTGGAAACACCATATATTTT. Residues: CASSFEQPGPSGNTIYF.

This clonotype was found once. V gene TRBV12-3 or TRBV12-4 combines with J gene TRBJ1-5; D is possibly TRBD1 (5 bases). Trimming took off 7 bases at V and 5 bases at J, with 12 bases between the two ends. This CDR3 is built from 13 residues. The CDR3 region has the DNA TGTGCCAGCACCCGGGGGGAGGATCAGCCCCAGCATTTT. Residues: CASTRGEDQPQHF.

This clonotype was seen at least ten times. This chain uses TRBV15 with TRBJ1-4; D is uncertain. CDR1 is LNHNV, CDR2 YYDKDF, per germline (reference sequence). Trimming took off 0 bases at V and 8 bases at J, with 10 bases between the two ends. The CDR3 spans 14 residues. The CDR3 loop is CATSRDRGWEKLFF. CDR3 DNA sequence: TGTGCCACCAGCAGAGATAGAGGATGGGAAAAACTGTTTTTT.

Concerning this clonotype itself: The CDR3 does not close with the conserved phenylalanine or tryptophan, likely indicating a read error. The DNA is left out, because the CDR3 cannot be placed on it with certainty; the CDR3 is given as TCRdb lists it. This chain joins TRBV4-1 and TRBJ2-5. Germline CDR1 MGHRA, CDR2 YSYEKL. The CDR3 length equals 9 residues, ends included. This CDR3 reads CASSQDVYV.

As for this clonotype: This may stem from a read error, because a much larger clone lies one nucleotide away. V usage is TRBV10-3 and J usage is TRBJ1-5; D may be TRBD1 (6 bases). Germline lookup yields CDR1 ENHRY and CDR2 SYGVKD. The CDR3 has 12 residues. V lost 8 bases and J 3 bases, leaving 8 bases between the germline ends. CDR3 sequence (DNA): TGTGCCATCGGACAGAACAATCAGCCCCAGCATTTT. It encodes CAIGQNNQPQHF.

This chain uses TRBV2 with TRBJ1-2, with D possibly matching TRBD1 (5 bases). From germline, CDR1 is SNHLY and CDR2 FYNNEI. The CDR3 sequence is 16 residues long. Trimming removed 3 bases from V and 6 bases from J, with 20 bases in between. Here the CDR3 reads CASSDGDFVAFHGYTF. CDR3 sequence (DNA): TGTGCCAGCAGTGACGGGGACTTTGTGGCCTTCCATGGCTACACCTTC.

The chain couples TRBV7-9 to TRBJ1-1; possible D gene TRBD1, 5 bases. This CDR3 is 14 amino acids long. V was cut by 4 bases and J by 5 bases, with 14 bases left in between. Germline V gene sequence: CDR1 SEHNR, CDR2 FQNEAQ (reference sequence). The CDR3 sequence: CASSSGRPGTEAFF. Written as DNA, the CDR3 is TGTGCCAGCAGCTCAGGGAGGCCAGGAACTGAAGCTTTCTTT.